Reported below is one T cell receptor (beta chain). Treatment in this sample: some 19 received Ad26.COV2.S at low or high dose, single or two shots; five or six received placebo; per-sample allocation not given. On day 63 after the first injection, vaccine and placebo recipients gave samples. This sample was included in a study of Ad26.COV2.S vaccination and SARS-CoV-2 variants. Assay: immunoSEQ multiplex PCR; the TCRdb copy retains only in-frame clones and omits some. The repertoire includes more than 300,000 clones, around 90% of them detected once, and 6.4% sits in the top ten. CDR1 is SGDLS, CDR2 YYNGEE, per germline. The V gene end was trimmed by 4 bases and the J gene end by 6 bases; junction bases not matched to a gene: 16. This CDR3 comprises 17 residues.

The source material was peripheral blood, sampled in a trial of Ad26.COV2.S vaccine versus placebo. The chain is built from TRBV9 and TRBJ1-5, with TRBD1 matching over 7 bases. This sequence was found in a person between 18 and 59 years old who received the Ad26.COV2.S COVID-19 vaccine or a placebo. CDR3 in DNA: TGTGCCAGCAGCCCTGGACAGGACCGGTATGGTGGTCAGCCCCAGCATTTT. Residues: CASSPGQDRYGGQPQHF.